The rows below give T cell receptor beta chains drawn from one sample of a study of blood T cell repertoires in COVID-19. Clones were sequenced by immunoSEQ multiplex PCR, and TCRdb holds only the in-frame ones, with some missing. The data show about 180,000 clones, with roughly nine tenths seen just once and 2% to 2.5% held by the top ten. What was sequenced was PBMCs or T cells enriched from blood (not recorded which). All receptors derive from a woman between 40 and 55 years old with acute COVID-19. Each CDR3 is given with its conserved first and last residue. The D gene is left open where the match is weak. The size entry is marked missing in some rows and otherwise reads once, few, many or a size class.

v_gene: TRBV7-2
d_gene: TRBD2
j_gene: TRBJ2-7
abundance: .
CDR3aa: CASRHTSGGAEEQYF
CDR3nt: TGTGCCAGCAGACATACTAGCGGGGGGGCCGAAGAGCAGTACTTC

v_gene: TRBV7-9
d_gene: TRBD2
j_gene: TRBJ2-1
abundance: .
CDR3aa: CASSQGLAGKGEQFF
CDR3nt: TGTGCCAGCAGCCAGGGACTAGCGGGGAAAGGTGAGCAGTTCTTC

v_gene: TRBV7-6
d_gene: .
j_gene: TRBJ1-5
abundance: .
CDR3aa: CASSLARGVSEPQHF
CDR3nt: TGTGCCAGCAGCTTAGCGCGGGGGGTTTCGGAGCCCCAGCATTTT

v_gene: TRBV6-2/TRBV6-3
d_gene: .
j_gene: TRBJ1-6
abundance: .
CDR3aa: CASSYSNVGGVRSPLHF
CDR3nt: TGTGCCAGCAGTTACTCGAACGTTGGGGGCGTTCGATCACCCCTCCACTTT

v_gene: TRBV5-5
d_gene: TRBD2
j_gene: TRBJ2-3
abundance: few
CDR3aa: CASSSGLAGALSTDTQYF
CDR3nt: TGTGCCAGCAGCTCGGGTCTAGCGGGAGCGCTTAGCACAGATACGCAGTATTTT

v_gene: TRBV7-9
d_gene: .
j_gene: TRBJ2-5
abundance: .
CDR3aa: CASSFSEGTQYF
CDR3nt: TGTGCCAGCAGCTTTTCCGAGGGGACCCAGTACTTC

v_gene: TRBV5-1
d_gene: .
j_gene: TRBJ1-1
abundance: .
CDR3aa: CASTLPGEGTEAFF
CDR3nt: TGCGCCAGCACCTTACCAGGCGAGGGAACTGAAGCTTTCTTT

v_gene: TRBV7-9
d_gene: TRBD2
j_gene: TRBJ2-2
abundance: .
CDR3aa: CASVGLAGGSGFPELFF
CDR3nt: TGTGCCAGCGTGGGACTAGCGGGAGGGTCGGGCTTCCCGGAGCTGTTTTTT

v_gene: TRBV2
d_gene: .
j_gene: TRBJ1-5
abundance: .
CDR3aa: CASSEWWGFGNQPQHF
CDR3nt: TGTGCCAGCAGTGAATGGTGGGGCTTTGGCAATCAGCCCCAGCATTTT

v_gene: TRBV9
d_gene: .
j_gene: TRBJ2-1
abundance: .
CDR3aa: CASSVVQGIGEQFF
CDR3nt: TGTGCCAGCAGCGTAGTGCAGGGAATCGGGGAGCAGTTCTTC

v_gene: TRBV27
d_gene: .
j_gene: TRBJ2-7
abundance: .
CDR3aa: CASSFRIGGARSSYEQYF
CDR3nt: TGTGCCAGCAGTTTTCGCATTGGGGGGGCCCGGAGCTCCTACGAGCAGTACTTC

v_gene: TRBV6-5
d_gene: .
j_gene: TRBJ2-1
abundance: .
CDR3aa: CASSYFGDSSYNEQFF
CDR3nt: TGTGCCAGCAGTTACTTCGGGGACTCCTCCTACAATGAGCAGTTCTTC

v_gene: TRBV19
d_gene: TRBD2
j_gene: TRBJ2-5
abundance: .
CDR3aa: CASSWGGNEEETQYF
CDR3nt: TGTGCCAGCAGTTGGGGGGGGAACGAGGAAGAGACCCAGTACTTC

v_gene: TRBV2
d_gene: .
j_gene: TRBJ2-2
abundance: .
CDR3aa: CASTGLPTGELFF
CDR3nt: TGTGCCAGCACAGGACTACCAACCGGGGAGCTGTTTTTT

v_gene: TRBV2
d_gene: .
j_gene: TRBJ2-3
abundance: .
CDR3aa: CASIGRGTDTQYF
CDR3nt: TGTGCCAGCATCGGGCGGGGTACAGATACGCAGTATTTT

v_gene: TRBV6-2/TRBV6-3
d_gene: .
j_gene: TRBJ2-7
abundance: .
CDR3aa: CASSHNRVRHEQYF
CDR3nt: TGTGCCAGCAGTCACAACAGGGTCAGGCACGAGCAGTACTTC

v_gene: TRBV5-1
d_gene: .
j_gene: TRBJ1-3
abundance: once
CDR3aa: CASSLSSAHGAGNTIYF
CDR3nt: TGCGCCAGCAGCTTGTCGTCCGCTCACGGTGCTGGAAACACCATATATTTT